This entry lists 19 T cell receptor beta chains sequenced from one sample in a study of cytomegalovirus exposure and HLA in healthy donors. Profiling relied on immunoSEQ multiplex PCR, and the TCRdb table lists in-frame clones only, not all of them. The table has about 72,000 clones, 94% seen once. Material for sequencing was PBMCs. The receptors were gathered from a woman aged 18-29 years in good health and CMV-seropositive.

V usage is TRBV15 and J usage is TRBJ2-2; 8 bases align to TRBD1. This CDR3 spans 14 amino acids. Per the germline V gene, CDR1 is LNHNV and CDR2 is YYDKDF (reference sequence). V lost 4 bases, J lost 4 bases, and 2 bases stayed unmatched. The CDR3 DNA reads as TGTGCCACCAGCACAACAGGGGGCACCGGGGAGCTGTTTTTT. Its translation: CATSTTGGTGELFF.

The genes are TRBV7-2 and TRBJ2-7, with 9 bases that match TRBD1. The V gene end was trimmed by 5 bases and the J gene end by 6 bases; junction bases not matched to a gene: 20. Germline loops: CDR1 SGHTA, CDR2 FQGNSA. The CDR3 is 18 residues long. The DNA for the CDR3 is TGTGCCAGCAGCCTACAACCAACTCCCGGGACAGGGCGGGGCGAGCAGTACTTC. As protein: CASSLQPTPGTGRGEQYF.

The J gene is TRBJ2-4, the V gene TRBV11-2, with TRBD2 matching 9 bases. J was trimmed by 0 bases and V by 7 bases; bases with no gene match: 10. The CDR3 has 17 residues. CDR1 is SGHAT and CDR2 is FQNNGV in the germline V gene. DNA for the CDR3: TGTGCCAGCACCCTACAGGCGGGAGGGGTAGCCAAAAACATTCAGTACTTC. Its translation is CASTLQAGGVAKNIQYF.

The chain employs TRBV27 and TRBJ2-2, with D unresolved. From germline, CDR1 is MNHEY and CDR2 SMNVEV (reference sequence). Trimming took off 10 bases at V and 3 bases at J, with 6 bases between the two ends. The CDR3 sequence is 11 residues long. CDR3 amino acids: CATLYTGELFF. CDR3 in DNA: TGTGCCACCCTGTACACCGGGGAGCTGTTTTTT.

V is TRBV19 and J is TRBJ2-7; 7 bases fit TRBD2. The ends lost 6 bases at V and 3 bases at J; junction bases unmatched: 8. The CDR3 extends over 14 amino acids. Germline CDR1 LNHDA, CDR2 SQIVND (reference sequence). The CDR3 sequence: CASSSTTGGYEQYF. In DNA form, the CDR3 reads TGTGCCAGTAGCTCAACTACGGGGGGCTACGAGCAGTACTTC.

The rearrangement links TRBV21-1 to TRBJ2-1; the table calls TRBD2, which could not be checked here. TRBV21-1 is tagged as a pseudogene. This CDR3 is built from 16 residues. CDR3 residues: CASSKGWGLSYNEQFF. CDR3 nucleotide sequence: TGTGCCAGCAGCAAAGGTTGGGGACTATCCTACAATGAGCAGTTCTTC.

This rearrangement joins TRBV2 to TRBJ2-7, with D possibly matching TRBD2 (5 bases). The CDR3 is 14 amino acids. With 5 bases removed from V and 0 bases from J, the gap between germline ends came to 11 bases. Germline V lookup: CDR1 SNHLY, CDR2 FYNNEI. The CDR3 DNA follows: TGTGCCAGCAGTCTAACGGGGTCCTCCTACGAGCAGTACTTC. The encoded protein is CASSLTGSSYEQYF.

The chain couples TRBV14 to TRBJ2-3, with TRBD2 identical over 9 bases. Germline V CDR1 and CDR2: SGHDN, FVKESK. With 2 bases clipped from V and 4 bases from J, the junction kept 13 bases outside the gene matches. This CDR3 is 18 amino acids long. The CDR3 loop is CASSQSAGGPVYPDTQYF. CDR3 nucleotide sequence: TGTGCCAGCAGCCAATCCGCGGGAGGGCCAGTTTATCCAGATACGCAGTATTTT. Variable domain in full (rest from reference TRBV14 and TRBJ2-3): EAGVTQFPSHSVIEKGQTVTLRCDPISGHDNLYWYRRVMGKEIKFLLHFVKESKQDESGMPNNRFLAERTGGTYSTLKVQPAELEDSGVYFCASSQSAGGPVYPDTQYFGPGTRLTVL.

V gene TRBV5-1 combines with J gene TRBJ2-7, with 11 bases fitting TRBD1. CDR1 is SGHRS and CDR2 is YFSETQ in the germline V gene. With V trimmed by 2 bases and J by 3 bases, 13 bases remained unmatched. The CDR3 totals 18 residues. CDR3 in DNA: TGCGCCAGCAGCTTAAGGACAGGGGGCCAAACCCTTCGCTACGAGCAGTACTTC. Its translation: CASSLRTGGQTLRYEQYF.

The gene calls are TRBV4-1 and TRBJ2-7, with a weak D call TRBD1 (5 bases). V lost 4 bases, J lost 4 bases, and 17 bases lay in between. The germline V gene encodes CDR1 MGHRA and CDR2 YSYEKL. This CDR3 region has 15 residues. Here the CDR3 reads CASSLPGPSPYEQYF. CDR3 nucleotides: TGCGCCAGCAGCCTCCCAGGGCCTTCCCCTTACGAGCAGTACTTC.

The chain recombines TRBV30 with TRBJ2-1; TRBD2 is a possible D gene (7 bases). The CDR3 totals 17 residues. The ends were cut back, 3 bases at V and 8 bases at J, with 26 bases in the middle. The germline V gene has CDR1 GTSNPN and CDR2 SVGIG (reference sequence). This chain's CDR3 is CAWSLSGAGAPGDEQFF. The DNA of the CDR3 is TGTGCCTGGAGCCTATCGGGGGCGGGGGCTCCTGGGGATGAGCAGTTCTTC.

V usage is TRBV15 and J usage is TRBJ1-2; TRBD1 matches at 8 bases. CDR3 length: 15 residues. Looked up from germline, CDR1 is LNHNV and CDR2 is YYDKDF (reference sequence). Unmatched junction bases numbered 7, after V lost 2 bases and J lost 5 bases. The CDR3: CATSRRTGKGYGYTF. The CDR3 region has the DNA TGTGCCACCAGCAGAAGGACAGGGAAGGGGTATGGCTACACCTTC.

The chain is built from TRBV10-1 and TRBJ1-4; no definite D call. The CDR3 is 15 residues long. Germline V gives CDR1 WNHNN, CDR2 SYGVQD (reference sequence). Trimming removed 3 bases from V and 15 bases from J, with 23 bases in between. CDR3 loop: CASSDGGSRFGYLFF. DNA of the CDR3: TGCGCCAGCAGTGACGGAGGGTCCAGGTTTGGGTACTTGTTTTTT.

The chain carries TRBV11-2 and TRBJ1-2, with 10 nucleotides matching TRBD1. The CDR3 totals 15 residues. V dropped 5 bases and J dropped 2; count of bases not matched to a gene: 5. CDR1 is SGHAT and CDR2 is FQNNGV in the germline V gene. DNA for the CDR3: TGTGCCAGCAGCCTTCCGGGACAGGGGAACTATGGCTACACCTTC. This gives the protein CASSLPGQGNYGYTF.

The chain joins TRBV6-1 to TRBJ1-5; possibly TRBD1 for D (6 bases). The ends were cut back, 2 bases at V and 4 bases at J, with 15 bases in the middle. CDR3 length equals 16 residues. The V gene's germline CDR1 is MNHNS and CDR2 SASEGT. As DNA, the CDR3 is TGTGCCAGCAGTGAACCGGTACAGGGAAGGAATCAGCCCCAGCATTTT. This codes for CASSEPVQGRNQPQHF.

This clone was seen a single time. V is TRBV7-9 and J is TRBJ2-5, with 10 nucleotides matching TRBD2. The CDR3 totals 14 residues. V was pared by 8 bases and J by 8 bases, with 11 bases of the junction left unmatched. Germline assignment: CDR1 SEHNR and CDR2 FQNEAQ (reference sequence). CDR3 protein: CASDQASGGETQYF. The CDR3 bases are TGTGCCAGCGACCAAGCGAGCGGGGGGGAAACCCAGTACTTC.

This rearrangement joins TRBV18 to TRBJ2-3, with a tentative D call TRBD2 (6 bases). Per germline, CDR1 KGHSH and CDR2 LQKENI. The CDR3 loop spans 14 amino acids. V was cut by 6 bases and J by 2 bases, with 12 bases left in between. Here the CDR3 reads CASSATSTTDTQYF. As DNA, the CDR3 is TGTGCCAGCTCGGCGACTAGTACCACAGATACGCAGTATTTT.

CDR3 sequence (DNA): TGTGCCAGCAGCTCACTAACAGGGGGGAAACTCTCATCCTTAGGCATTCAGTACTTC. Translating gives CASSSLTGGKLSSLGIQYF. The chain carries TRBV4-2 and TRBJ2-4; 8 bases align to TRBD1. The CDR3 covers 19 residues. V was clipped by 5 bases and J by 9 bases; unmatched bases: 24. Germline CDR1 and CDR2: LGHNA and YNFKEQ.

The J gene is TRBJ2-3, the V gene TRBV10-3; TRBD2 matches 11 bases. Germline CDR1 reads ENHRY; CDR2 reads SYGVKD. The CDR3 loop spans 16 amino acids. The J segment lost 2 bases and the V segment lost 2 bases, leaving 3 bases of the junction unmatched. The CDR3 spells CAISEGGLAVTDTQYF. Written as DNA, the CDR3 is TGTGCCATCAGTGAGGGGGGACTAGCGGTCACAGATACGCAGTATTTT.